This T cell receptor beta chain came from a study of Graves' ophthalmopathy and Graves' hyperthyroidism. Study at large: At initial diagnosis, peripheral blood was obtained, and this preceded any treatment. Study results and caveats: Sensitivity reached more than 85% and specificity over 65% for a 13-signature model separating ophthalmopathy from stable hyperthyroidism. Detected in blood as well were most expanded thyroid clonotypes with frequency above 0.001.

Regarding this clonotype: Its antigen is still unknown.

Transcripts of RNA were the source for amplifying TCR beta CDR3 regions. HTBI-primed first-round RT-PCR preceded second-round multiplex PCR. MiXCR, run by TCRdb on the multiplex PCR reads, gives a single entry per CDR3 protein. The sample consists of around 660,000 distinct CDR3 sequences, about 38% of them appearing once. In this cohort, patients with other autoimmune diseases, uncontrolled infections, pregnancy or lactation were excluded. CDR1 and CDR2 from the germline V gene are SNHLY and FYNNEI. This CDR3 spans 16 amino acids. J lost 0 bases, V lost 6 bases, and 6 bases had no gene match. The origin of this receptor is an adult man with Graves' ophthalmopathy. The source material was peripheral blood. The rearrangement joins TRBV2 to TRBJ2-5, with 11 bases lining up with TRBD2. CDR3 residues: CASRDQTSGNQETQYF. CDR3 bases: TGTGCCAGCAGGGACCAGACTAGCGGGAACCAAGAGACCCAGTACTTC.